This is a list of T cell receptor beta chains from one sample in a study of identical twins. A single record per CDR3 protein comes from TCRdb applying MiXCR to the 5' RACE reads. The table includes roughly 290,000 distinct CDR3 sequences, under 9.5% detected once. Another study also made use of these data, one on yellow fever vaccine responses in identical twins.

Sequenced sample: memory (CD45RO+) T cells sorted from blood. These receptors originate from a woman younger than 35 in good health. CDR3s leave out the opening cysteine and the closing phenylalanine or tryptophan. Clone size is shown for a subset of rows, as once, few, many or a class of expanded clone.

cdr3_aa clone_size v_call cdr3_length
SARGKTEAF many TRBV20-1 9
SASRGSGANVLT many TRBV20-1 12
ASSSLPPGLAGGLLRTDTQY . TRBV7-1 20
ASSPSPGSSYNEQF many TRBV14 14
ASSMVESTEAF many TRBV7-8 11
ASSLQGGLGTQY many TRBV5-5 12
ASSLVPGGTGELF many TRBV7-2 13
ASSLTGGNGYT . TRBV12-3/TRBV12-4 11
SARGGVENQPQH few TRBV20-1 12
ASRITGLETQY few TRBV6-2/TRBV6-3 11
SARDVRGTTNEKLF many TRBV20-1 14
ASSQTTGGLYGYT . TRBV14 13
ASSSPGQSQH many TRBV7-2 10
ASSLEGWGRRTEAF . TRBV7-2 14
ASRWGGPNTGELF . TRBV5-4 13
ASQGVTYSNQPQH few TRBV6-1 13
ASSPTRRSQDGYT . TRBV10-2 13
ASSGLRYRSAVGYT many TRBV27 14
ASSLGGEGPYNEQF many TRBV11-2 14
ASSFGDYNSPLH many TRBV5-1 12
ASSRTGYNEQF many TRBV9 11
ASSNTEGLPRTDTQY few TRBV21-1 15
ASREGGLVKGRGEQF many TRBV5-1 15
ASSLAVNFGRALGEQF few TRBV5-1 16
ASRQGSMNTEAF . TRBV6-1 12
AISGGTRMGTGELF . TRBV10-3 14
SVIGDGSYEQY many TRBV29-1 11
AISESGSAYSSYEQY many TRBV10-3 15
ASQSSTGPETQY few TRBV5-4 12
ANSKNTEAF few TRBV6-1 9
ASSLMGGNTEAF many TRBV7-9 12
ASSLGQTGYSGDIQY . TRBV13 15
ASSDGTGVGNTIY few TRBV5-1 13
ASSGTNENSPLH many TRBV12-3/TRBV12-4 12
ASTMGFSSEQF many TRBV12-3/TRBV12-4 11
ASSLDPGPNSRWF . TRBV13 13
ASSLGTSAYEQY . TRBV13 12
ASSATASGGAIDTQY few TRBV9 15
ASSYHGQESGEQY . TRBV28 13
ASSPRPGTDNEQF few TRBV9 13
ASSLTVGSTDTQY few TRBV28 13
ASSQVESSGNTIY . TRBV4-1 13
AIKGQGSNSPLH few TRBV10-3 12
AISESRQEETQY . TRBV10-3 12
ASSPQDSGIGYT . TRBV4-1 12
SARDPAGVSPTNEQF . TRBV20-1 15
ASERTGSNQPQH many TRBV12-3/TRBV12-4 12
ASSLYWDRGEQY few TRBV27 12